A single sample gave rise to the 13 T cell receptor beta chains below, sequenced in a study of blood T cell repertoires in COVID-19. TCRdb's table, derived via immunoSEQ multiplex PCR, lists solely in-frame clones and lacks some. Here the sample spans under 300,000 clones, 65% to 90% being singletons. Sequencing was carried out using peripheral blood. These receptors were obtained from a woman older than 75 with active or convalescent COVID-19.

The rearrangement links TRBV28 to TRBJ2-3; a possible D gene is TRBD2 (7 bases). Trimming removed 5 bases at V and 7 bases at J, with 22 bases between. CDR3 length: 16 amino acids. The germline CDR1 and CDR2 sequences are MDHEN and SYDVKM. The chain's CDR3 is CASSPLGGARANTQYF. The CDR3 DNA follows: TGTGCCAGCAGTCCCTTGGGGGGGGCTCGGGCAAATACGCAGTATTTT.

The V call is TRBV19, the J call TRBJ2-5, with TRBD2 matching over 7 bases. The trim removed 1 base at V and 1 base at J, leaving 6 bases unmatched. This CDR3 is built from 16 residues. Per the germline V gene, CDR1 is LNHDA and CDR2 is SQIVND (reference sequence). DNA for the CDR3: TGTGCCAGTAGTATAGCTGGGGGAGGGACCCAAGAGACCCAGTACTTC. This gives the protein CASSIAGGGTQETQYF.

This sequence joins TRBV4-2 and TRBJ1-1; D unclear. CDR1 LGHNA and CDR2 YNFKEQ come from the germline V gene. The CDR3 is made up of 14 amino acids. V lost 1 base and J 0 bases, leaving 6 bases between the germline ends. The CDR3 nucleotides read TGTGCCAGCAGCCAAGGCGGAATGAACACTGAAGCTTTCTTT. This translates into CASSQGGMNTEAFF.

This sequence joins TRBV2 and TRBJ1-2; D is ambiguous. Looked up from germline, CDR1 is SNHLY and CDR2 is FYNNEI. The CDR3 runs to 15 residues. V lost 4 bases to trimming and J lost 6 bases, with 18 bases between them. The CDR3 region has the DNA TGTGCCAGCAGTGTCCTATCGTCCAAAGTCCATGGCTACACCTTC. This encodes CASSVLSSKVHGYTF. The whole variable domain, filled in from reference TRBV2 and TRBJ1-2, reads EPEVTQTPSHQVTQMGQEVILRCVPISNHLYFYWYRQILGQKVEFLVSFYNNEISEKSEIFDDQFSVERPDGSNFTLKIRSTKLEDSAMYFCASSVLSSKVHGYTFGSGTRLTVV.

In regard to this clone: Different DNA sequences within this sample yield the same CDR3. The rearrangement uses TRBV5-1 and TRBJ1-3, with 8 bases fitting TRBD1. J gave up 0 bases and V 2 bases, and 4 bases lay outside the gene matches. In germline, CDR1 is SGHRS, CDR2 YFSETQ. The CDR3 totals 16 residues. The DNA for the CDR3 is TGCGCCAGCAGCTTAGGACAGGGCCACTCTGGAAACACCATATATTTT. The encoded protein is CASSLGQGHSGNTIYF.

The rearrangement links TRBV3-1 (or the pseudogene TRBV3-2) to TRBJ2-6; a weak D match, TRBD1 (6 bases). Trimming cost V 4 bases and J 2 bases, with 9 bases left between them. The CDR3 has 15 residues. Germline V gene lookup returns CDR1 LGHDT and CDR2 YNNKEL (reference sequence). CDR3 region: CASSPQGTGANVLTF. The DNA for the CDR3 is TGTGCCAGCAGCCCGCAGGGGACTGGGGCCAACGTCCTGACTTTC.

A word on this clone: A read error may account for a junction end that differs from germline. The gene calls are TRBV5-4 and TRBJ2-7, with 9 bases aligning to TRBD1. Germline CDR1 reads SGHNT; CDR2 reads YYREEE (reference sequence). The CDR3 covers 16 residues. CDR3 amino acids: CASSSGGTGGSHEQYF. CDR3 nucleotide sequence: TGTGCCAGCAGCTCAGGGGGAACAGGGGGCTCCCACGAGCAGTACTTC.

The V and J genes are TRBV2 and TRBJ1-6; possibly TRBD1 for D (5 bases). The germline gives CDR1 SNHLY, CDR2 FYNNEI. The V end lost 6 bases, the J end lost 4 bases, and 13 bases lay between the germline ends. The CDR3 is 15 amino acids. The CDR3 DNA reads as TGTGCCAGCAGCGACCAGGGATTGTATAATTCACCCCTCCACTTT. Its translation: CASSDQGLYNSPLHF.

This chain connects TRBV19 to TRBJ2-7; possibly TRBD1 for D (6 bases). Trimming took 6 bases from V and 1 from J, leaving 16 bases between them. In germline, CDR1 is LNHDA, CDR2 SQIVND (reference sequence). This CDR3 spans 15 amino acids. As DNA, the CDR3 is TGTGCCAGTAGGACCTCAGTTGGACAGTCCTACGAGCAGTACTTC. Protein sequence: CASRTSVGQSYEQYF.

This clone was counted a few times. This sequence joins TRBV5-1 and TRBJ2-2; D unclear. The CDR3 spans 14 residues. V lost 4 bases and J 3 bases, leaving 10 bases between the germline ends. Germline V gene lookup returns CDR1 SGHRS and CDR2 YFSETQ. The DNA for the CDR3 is TGCGCCAGCAGCCAACACGGAGACACCGGGGAGCTGTTTTTT. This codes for CASSQHGDTGELFF.

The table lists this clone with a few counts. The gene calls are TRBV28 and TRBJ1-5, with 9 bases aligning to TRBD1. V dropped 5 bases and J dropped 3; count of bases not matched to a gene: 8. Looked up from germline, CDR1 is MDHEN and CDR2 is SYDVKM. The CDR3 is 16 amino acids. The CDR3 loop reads CASSLGTGLDNQPQHF. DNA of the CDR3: TGTGCCAGCAGTCTCGGGACAGGGTTGGACAATCAGCCCCAGCATTTT. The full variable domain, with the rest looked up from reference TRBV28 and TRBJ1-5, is DVKVTQSSRYLVKRTGEKVFLECVQDMDHENMFWYRQDPGLGLRLIYFSYDVKMKEKGDIPEGYSVSREKKERFSLILESASTNQTSMYLCASSLGTGLDNQPQHFGDGTRLSIL.

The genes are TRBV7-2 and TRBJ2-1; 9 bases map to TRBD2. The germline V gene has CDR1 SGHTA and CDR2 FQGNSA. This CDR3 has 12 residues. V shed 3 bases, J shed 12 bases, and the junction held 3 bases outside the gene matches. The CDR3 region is CASSFSGSGQFF. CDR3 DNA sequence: TGTGCCAGCAGCTTTAGCGGGAGCGGGCAGTTCTTC.

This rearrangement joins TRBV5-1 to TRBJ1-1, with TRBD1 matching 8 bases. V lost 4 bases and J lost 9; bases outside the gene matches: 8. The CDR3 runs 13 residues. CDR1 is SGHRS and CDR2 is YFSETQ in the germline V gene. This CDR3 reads CASSMEGQGKAFF. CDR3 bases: TGCGCCAGCAGCATGGAAGGACAGGGAAAAGCTTTCTTT.